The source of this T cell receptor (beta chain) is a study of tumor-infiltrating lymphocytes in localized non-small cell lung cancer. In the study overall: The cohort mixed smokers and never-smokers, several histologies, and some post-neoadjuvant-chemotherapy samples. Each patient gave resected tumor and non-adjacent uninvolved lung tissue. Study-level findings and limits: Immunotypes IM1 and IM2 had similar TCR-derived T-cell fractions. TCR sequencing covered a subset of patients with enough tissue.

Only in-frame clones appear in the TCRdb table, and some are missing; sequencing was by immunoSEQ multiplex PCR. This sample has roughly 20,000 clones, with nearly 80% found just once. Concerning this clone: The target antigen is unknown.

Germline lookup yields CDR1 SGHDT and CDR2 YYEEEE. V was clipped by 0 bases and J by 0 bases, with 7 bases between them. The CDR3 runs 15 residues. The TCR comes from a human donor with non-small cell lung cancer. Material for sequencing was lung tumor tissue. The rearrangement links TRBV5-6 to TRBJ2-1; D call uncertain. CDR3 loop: CASSLGRLSYNEQFF. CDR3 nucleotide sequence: TGTGCCAGCAGCTTGGGGAGACTCTCCTACAATGAGCAGTTCTTC.